The T cell receptor beta chain under discussion was sequenced for a study of read filtering for tumor transcriptome and immune sequencing. Study information: By R-ISS, stages I, II and III held approximately 8, 16 and 7 patients.

Study observations and caveats: Without single-read clonotypes, shared clonotype proportions correlated more between IR-seq and RNA-seq. Roughly 80% of IR-seq clonotypes had a single read, yet these held about 3.4% of reads. RNA-seq captured clonotypes less deeply and reliably than IR-seq.

Molecular barcoded adaptors covering alpha/delta and beta/gamma chains were used on about 0.4 ug RNA. TCRdb re-called the reads with MiXCR, one entry per CDR3 protein. Of over 45,000 distinct CDR3 sequences listed, over 9.5% were seen once; the top ten hold roughly 15%. This CDR3 contains 14 residues. V lost 3 bases and J lost 9, with 17 bases in between. The V gene's germline CDR1 is KGHSH and CDR2 LQKENI. Concerning this clonotype itself: The antigen is not known. Since a much larger clone is just one base distant, this may be a read error.

The sample taken for sequencing was a population of CD138-negative cells sorted from bone marrow. The V and J genes are TRBV18 and TRBJ2-5; the D call may be TRBD1 or TRBD2 (5 bases each). This TCR derives from a donor older than 35 with multiple myeloma. The CDR3 DNA reads as TGTGCCAGCTCACCTCAACAGGCTGTGGAGGCCCAGTACTTC. Its protein product is CASSPQQAVEAQYF.